Shown below are 25 T cell receptor beta chains from a single sample sequenced in a study of T cell changes during pregnancy in multiple sclerosis. TCRdb's copy holds only in-frame clones and misses some; the assay was immunoSEQ multiplex PCR. The profile shows 50,000 to 75,000 clones, 90% of them singletons. The starting material was peripheral blood, obtained in the first trimester of pregnancy. The receptors originated from a female donor in good health, enrolled as a control in a pregnancy study.

J is TRBJ1-2 and V is TRBV6-6; D may be TRBD1 (6 bases). Germline-derived CDR1 and CDR2 are MNHNY and SVGAGI (reference sequence). V dropped 6 bases and J dropped 2 bases, with 19 bases sitting between them. CDR3 length equals 16 residues. The CDR3 bases are TGTGCCAGCAGCCCGGGGAGGGGGGAGACAAACTATGGCTACACCTTC. Its protein product is CASSPGRGETNYGYTF.

The chain links TRBV4-2 to TRBJ2-1, with a possible D match to TRBD2 (6 bases). The CDR3 is 15 residues long. The V end lost 5 bases, the J end lost 4 bases, and 15 bases lay between the germline ends. CDR1 is LGHNA and CDR2 is YNFKEQ in the germline V gene. The CDR3 region is CASSVRDSTYNEQFF. The CDR3 DNA reads as TGTGCCAGCAGCGTCCGGGACTCTACTTACAATGAGCAGTTCTTC.

The chain is built from TRBV7-9 and TRBJ2-7; TRBD1 matches at 7 bases. CDR3 size: 15 residues. Germline CDR1 reads SEHNR; CDR2 reads FQNEAQ (reference sequence). The trim removed 5 bases at V and 2 bases at J, leaving 9 bases unmatched. The CDR3 nucleotides are TGTGCCAGCAGCCCCCAGTTAGGACAGGCCTACGAGCAGTACTTC. Protein: CASSPQLGQAYEQYF. Full variable domain (remainder filled in from reference TRBV7-9 and TRBJ2-7): DTGVSQNPRHKITKRGQNVTFRCDPISEHNRLYWYRQTLGQGPEFLTYFQNEAQLEKSRLLSDRFSAERPKGSFSTLEIQRTEQGDSAMYLCASSPQLGQAYEQYFGPGTRLTVT.

In its sample, this clone was seen a few times. The chain is built from TRBV18 and TRBJ1-6; TRBD1 agrees at 10 bases. The V gene's germline CDR1 is KGHSH and CDR2 LQKENI. V gave up 4 bases and J gave up 8 bases; unmatched junction bases: 8. The CDR3 runs 16 residues. The CDR3 protein is CASSQGQGILDSPLHF. CDR3 in DNA: TGTGCCAGCTCACAGGGACAGGGGATTTTAGATTCACCCCTCCACTTT.

J is TRBJ2-7 and V is TRBV28; 7 positions agree with TRBD2. There are 16 residues in the CDR3. J gave up 0 bases and V 6 bases, and 11 bases lay outside the gene matches. CDR1 is MDHEN and CDR2 is SYDVKM in the germline V gene. The CDR3 loop reads CASRPSTGTTSYEQYF. The DNA for the CDR3 is TGTGCCAGCAGACCTTCAACCGGGACTACCTCCTACGAGCAGTACTTC.

The genes are TRBV4-2 and TRBJ2-5; 16 bases match TRBD2. The CDR3 runs to 17 residues. V lost 4 bases and J lost 4; bases outside the gene matches: 6. The germline CDR1 and CDR2 sequences are LGHNA and YNFKEQ. The CDR3 sequence: CASSPGLAGGMGETQYF. CDR3 DNA sequence: TGTGCCAGCAGCCCGGGACTAGCGGGGGGGATGGGAGAGACCCAGTACTTC.

The chain uses TRBV5-6 and TRBJ1-2; perhaps TRBD1 as D (6 bases). The CDR3 runs 14 residues. V was trimmed by 4 bases and J by 2 bases, leaving 12 bases between them. Per the germline V gene, CDR1 is SGHDT and CDR2 is YYEEEE. DNA for the CDR3: TGTGCCAGCAGCCCAACAGGGATGAACTATGGCTACACCTTC. Translating gives CASSPTGMNYGYTF.

Here the CDR3 DNA reads TGTGCCAGCAGCCAAGATGGAACTAGCGGGACCAACCAAGAGACCCAGTACTTC. Amino acid sequence: CASSQDGTSGTNQETQYF. The chain is built from TRBV4-2 and TRBJ2-5; 10 bases map to TRBD2. CDR1 LGHNA and CDR2 YNFKEQ come from the germline V gene. The length of the CDR3 is 18 residues. The ends lost 0 bases at V and 0 bases at J; junction bases unmatched: 7.

V is TRBV11-3 and J is TRBJ2-7, with D perhaps matching TRBD2 (5 bases). Between the trimmed V and J ends, which lost 1 base and 4 bases, there was a span of 8 bases. The germline CDR1 and CDR2 sequences are SGHNT and YENEEA. The CDR3 has 13 amino acids. The CDR3 is CASSLGGEYEQYF. The CDR3 DNA is TGTGCCAGCAGCTTAGGGGGAGAGTACGAGCAGTACTTC.

The chain is built from TRBV5-5 and TRBJ2-7; 7 positions agree with TRBD1. This CDR3 is built from 15 residues. V lost 2 bases to trimming and J lost 2 bases; unmatched junction nucleotides: 7. CDR1 and CDR2 (germline): SGHKS, YYEKEE (reference sequence). CDR3 coding DNA: TGTGCCAGCAGCTTCACAGGGGTAACCGCCTACGAGCAGTACTTC. Its protein product is CASSFTGVTAYEQYF.

This clone appeared once. J is TRBJ2-3 and V is TRBV7-3; a possible D gene is TRBD1 (7 bases). Trimming pared 4 bases from V and 5 bases from J, leaving 16 bases between. Germline-derived CDR1 and CDR2 are SGHTA and FQGTGA. This CDR3 has 15 amino acids. This CDR3 is CASSSQGGIKDTQYF. In DNA form, the CDR3 reads TGTGCCAGCAGCTCCCAGGGGGGCATTAAAGATACGCAGTATTTT.

CDR3 in DNA: TGTGCCAGTAGTATAGAGACAGCTGGGGCCAACGTCCTGACTTTC. Its protein is CASSIETAGANVLTF. The chain has TRBV19 and TRBJ2-6; D might be TRBD1 (5 bases). Germline V CDR1 and CDR2: LNHDA, SQIVND (reference sequence). The CDR3 runs 15 residues. V lost 0 bases to trimming and J lost 2 bases, with 5 bases between them.

V and J are TRBV5-6 and TRBJ2-1; weak D call: TRBD1 (6 bases). CDR3 length: 15 amino acids. The V gene's germline CDR1 is SGHDT and CDR2 YYEEEE. V lost 3 bases, J lost 5 bases, and 15 bases lay in between. CDR3 protein: CASSSPGHPHNEQFF. CDR3 in DNA: TGTGCCAGCAGCTCTCCGGGACACCCCCACAATGAGCAGTTCTTC.

This clone was observed a handful of times. The chain carries TRBV21-1 and TRBJ1-3. TRBV21-1 is designated a pseudogene. The CDR3 consists of 14 residues. Here the CDR3 DNA reads TGTGCCAGCACCATACCCGGGGAGGAAAACACCATATATTTT. Translation: CASTIPGEENTIYF.

V and J are TRBV6-5 and TRBJ1-2; unclear D gene. Germline V gives CDR1 MNHEY, CDR2 SVGAGI. This CDR3 is 13 amino acids long. V was cut by 6 bases and J by 2 bases, with 10 bases left in between. Here the CDR3 reads CASRLGRNYGYTF. CDR3 in DNA: TGTGCCAGCAGGCTCGGGAGGAACTATGGCTACACCTTC.

The V and J genes are TRBV27 and TRBJ2-5; 10 bases align to TRBD1. The J segment lost 4 bases and the V segment lost 6 bases, leaving 8 bases of the junction unmatched. The CDR3 spans 15 residues. The germline V gene encodes CDR1 MNHEY and CDR2 SMNVEV (reference sequence). The CDR3 DNA sequence: TGTGCCAGCAGCTTGCTCCGGACAGGGGGAGAGACCCAGTACTTC. It yields the protein CASSLLRTGGETQYF.

This clone is a singleton in its sample. CDR3 DNA sequence: TGTGCCAGCAGCTTAGACGGGGAGCGCAATCAGCCCCAGCATTTT. Protein product: CASSLDGERNQPQHF. The rearrangement uses TRBV7-2 and TRBJ1-5; D ambiguous. The CDR3 contains 15 residues. Germline V CDR1 and CDR2: SGHTA, FQGNSA. Trimming removed 1 base from V and 2 bases from J, with 9 bases in between. The complete variable domain, with remaining parts taken from reference TRBV7-2 and TRBJ1-5, reads GAGVSQSPSNKVTEKGKDVELRCDPISGHTALYWYRQSLGQGLEFLIYFQGNSAPDKSGLPSDRFSAERTGGSVSTLTIQRTQQEDSAVYLCASSLDGERNQPQHFGDGTRLSIL.

The V gene is TRBV5-1, the J gene TRBJ2-7, with TRBD1 identical over 7 bases. Germline CDR1 is SGHRS and CDR2 is YFSETQ. Trimming cost V 0 bases and J 6 bases; bases outside gene matches: 15. The CDR3 length is 17 residues. The CDR3 region has the DNA TGCGCCAGCAGCTTGGAGACAGGGCTACTAAAGGCATCCGAGCAGTACTTC. Its translation is CASSLETGLLKASEQYF.

The V and J genes are TRBV28 and TRBJ1-2; perhaps TRBD1 as D (5 bases). The V end was cut by 2 bases, the J end by 8 bases, with 18 bases between. The germline CDR1 and CDR2 sequences are MDHEN and SYDVKM. The CDR3 length is 15 residues. The CDR3 sequence is CASSLRGGHRGGYTF. The CDR3 DNA reads as TGTGCCAGCAGTTTAAGAGGTGGCCATAGGGGAGGCTACACCTTC.

The V and J genes are TRBV5-1 and TRBJ1-2; 7 bases map to TRBD1. J lost 1 base, V lost 3 bases, and 6 bases had no gene match. The CDR3 is made up of 15 amino acids. Germline V gives CDR1 SGHRS, CDR2 YFSETQ. In DNA, the CDR3 is TGCGCCAGCAGCTCCGGGACAGAACTTAACTATGGCTACACCTTC. Its protein is CASSSGTELNYGYTF.

This chain links TRBV7-6 with TRBJ1-2; maybe TRBD1 (5 bases). Looked up from germline, CDR1 is SGHVS and CDR2 is FNYEAQ. The CDR3 length is 14 residues. Trimming left V 4 bases short and J 3 bases short, with 12 bases between. The CDR3 DNA sequence: TGTGCCAGCAGCTCCCGGGGCGGGGACTATGGCTACACCTTC. Translation gives CASSSRGGDYGYTF.

The gene calls are TRBV7-9 and TRBJ1-1; D gene uncertain. Between the trimmed V and J ends, which lost 1 base and 2 bases, there was a span of 8 bases. CDR3 length: 14 residues. Germline assignment: CDR1 SEHNR and CDR2 FQNEAQ (reference sequence). CDR3 nucleotide sequence: TGTGCCAGCAGCTTAGAAACATTCAACACTGAAGCTTTCTTT. This encodes CASSLETFNTEAFF.

The genes are TRBV28 and TRBJ1-3; maybe TRBD1 (5 bases). The CDR3 totals 14 residues. V lost 4 bases and J 2 bases, leaving 9 bases between the germline ends. Germline values: CDR1 MDHEN, CDR2 SYDVKM. This CDR3 reads CASSSPGTGNTIYF. Written as DNA, the CDR3 is TGTGCCAGCAGTTCCCCAGGGACTGGAAACACCATATATTTT.

Here the CDR3 reads CASSFEGAETYEQYF. The CDR3 nucleotides are TGTGCCAGCAGCTTTGAGGGGGCTGAAACCTACGAGCAGTACTTC. The chain combines TRBV5-5 with TRBJ2-7; TRBD1 matches at 7 bases. This CDR3 has 15 residues. V trimming: 2 bases; J trimming: 2 bases; junction bases outside the gene matches: 7. Per the germline V gene, CDR1 is SGHKS and CDR2 is YYEKEE (reference sequence). The full variable domain, with the rest looked up from reference TRBV5-5 and TRBJ2-7, is DAGVTQSPTHLIKTRGQQVTLRCSPISGHKSVSWYQQVLGQGPQFIFQYYEKEERGRGNFPDRFSARQFPNYSSELNVNALLLGDSALYLCASSFEGAETYEQYFGPGTRLTVT.

The V and J genes are TRBV5-4 and TRBJ2-5, with D maybe TRBD2 (5 bases). Deletions cut 4 bases from V and 5 bases from J, with 12 bases between. The length of the CDR3 is 13 residues. Looked up from germline, CDR1 is SGHNT and CDR2 is YYREEE (reference sequence). The CDR3 nucleotides are TGTGCCAGCAGCCGGGGTAGCGAGGAGACCCAGTACTTC. It encodes CASSRGSEETQYF.